This TCR beta chain appears in the sequencing data of a study of T cells in Graves' hyperthyroidism and ophthalmopathy. This clonotype has more than one count but fewer than ten. Its antigen remains unidentified. One junction end disagrees with the germline gene, perhaps due to a read error. The CDR3 spans 14 residues. Germline V gives CDR1 KGHSH, CDR2 LQKENI. Broader study findings: Most thyroid clonotypes expanded above 0.001 appeared in blood too.

TCR beta CDR3 regions were amplified from RNA. First-round RT-PCR with HTBI primers amplified the TCR CDR3 region. One entry per CDR3 protein results from TCRdb running MiXCR on the multiplex PCR reads. The sample holds about 640,000 distinct CDR3 sequences, roughly 14% seen once. Ophthalmopathy in the patients scored at least 3 on Clinical Activity Score and at least 4 on NOSPECS grade, lasting under 3 months. Patients having uncontrolled infection, another autoimmune disease, pregnancy or lactation were not included. The chain has TRBV18 and TRBJ2-7; perhaps TRBD1 as D (5 bases). The sequenced sample was blood. This receptor was obtained from a woman between 45 and 60 years old with Graves' ophthalmopathy. CDR3 sequence: CASSLDRTSYEQCF. CDR3 sequence (DNA): TGTGCCAGCTCACTAGACAGAACCTCCTACGAGCAGTGCTTC.